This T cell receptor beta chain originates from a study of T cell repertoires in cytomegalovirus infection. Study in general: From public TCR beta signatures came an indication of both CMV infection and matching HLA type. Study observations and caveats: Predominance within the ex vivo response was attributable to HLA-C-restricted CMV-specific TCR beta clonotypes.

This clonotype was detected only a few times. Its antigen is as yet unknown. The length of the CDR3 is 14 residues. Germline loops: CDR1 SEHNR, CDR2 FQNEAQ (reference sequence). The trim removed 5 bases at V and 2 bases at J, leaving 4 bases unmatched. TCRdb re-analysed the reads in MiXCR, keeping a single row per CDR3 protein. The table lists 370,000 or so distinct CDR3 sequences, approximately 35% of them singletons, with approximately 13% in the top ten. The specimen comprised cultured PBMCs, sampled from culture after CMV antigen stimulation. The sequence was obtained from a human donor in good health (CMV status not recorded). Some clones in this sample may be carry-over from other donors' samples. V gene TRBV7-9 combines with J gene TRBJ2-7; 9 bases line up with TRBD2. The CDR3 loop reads CASSGGRGTYEQYF. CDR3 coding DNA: TGTGCCAGCAGCGGCGGGAGGGGGACCTACGAGCAGTACTTC.